Each of the 5 T cell receptor beta chains below was sequenced from the same sample in a study of blood T cell repertoires in COVID-19. The repertoire was sequenced with immunoSEQ multiplex PCR; TCRdb's copy has only in-frame clones and lacks some. The data show about 96,000 clones, with 80% seen just once and 7.5% to 9.5% held by the top ten. Sample: peripheral blood. All receptors derive from a man in his forties or fifties who had recovered from COVID-19.

V is TRBV5-1 and J is TRBJ1-2, with D tentatively TRBD1 (6 bases). Trimming removed 4 bases from V and 6 bases from J, with 7 bases in between. Germline V lookup: CDR1 SGHRS, CDR2 YFSETQ. CDR3 length: 11 amino acids. This chain's CDR3 is CASSPGDGYTF. CDR3 sequence (DNA): TGCGCCAGCAGCCCAGGGGATGGCTACACCTTC.

This chain connects TRBV15 to TRBJ2-1; TRBD2 matches at 9 bases. CDR3 length: 17 residues. The V gene end was trimmed by 5 bases and the J gene end by 4 bases; junction bases not matched to a gene: 12. From germline, CDR1 is LNHNV and CDR2 YYDKDF (reference sequence). Here the CDR3 reads CATSDQVKTSGYNEQFF. The CDR3 DNA reads as TGTGCCACCAGCGACCAAGTAAAGACTAGCGGTTACAATGAGCAGTTCTTC.

The rearrangement joins TRBV5-1 to TRBJ2-1; tentative D call: TRBD1 (7 bases). CDR3 size: 15 residues. CDR1 is SGHRS and CDR2 is YFSETQ in the germline V gene. V shed 3 bases and J shed 4 bases, with 14 bases lying between them. Here the CDR3 reads CASSSETGRYNEQFF. CDR3 coding DNA: TGCGCCAGCAGCTCAGAGACAGGGAGGTACAATGAGCAGTTCTTC.

This CDR3 reads CASSEWDNSGANVLTF. The CDR3 DNA reads TGTGCCAGCAGTGAATGGGACAACTCTGGGGCCAACGTCCTGACTTTC. V is TRBV6-1 and J is TRBJ2-6; D is possibly TRBD1 (6 bases). V lost 2 bases and J 0 bases, leaving 8 bases between the germline ends. This CDR3 is 16 amino acids long. Germline values: CDR1 MNHNS, CDR2 SASEGT.

The chain is built from TRBV5-8 and TRBJ2-7; TRBD1 agrees at 8 bases. The CDR3 runs 15 residues. With V trimmed by 0 bases and J by 1 base, 3 bases remained unmatched. The germline V gene has CDR1 SGHTS and CDR2 YDEGEE. CDR3 residues: CASSLGGQVSYEQYF. CDR3 DNA: TGTGCCAGCAGCTTGGGGGGACAGGTGTCCTACGAGCAGTACTTC. The complete variable domain, with remaining parts taken from reference TRBV5-8 and TRBJ2-7, reads EAGVTQSPTHLIKTRGQQATLRCSPISGHTSVYWYQQALGLGLQFLLWYDEGEERNRGNFPPRFSGRQFPNYSSELNVNALELEDSALYLCASSLGGQVSYEQYFGPGTRLTVT.